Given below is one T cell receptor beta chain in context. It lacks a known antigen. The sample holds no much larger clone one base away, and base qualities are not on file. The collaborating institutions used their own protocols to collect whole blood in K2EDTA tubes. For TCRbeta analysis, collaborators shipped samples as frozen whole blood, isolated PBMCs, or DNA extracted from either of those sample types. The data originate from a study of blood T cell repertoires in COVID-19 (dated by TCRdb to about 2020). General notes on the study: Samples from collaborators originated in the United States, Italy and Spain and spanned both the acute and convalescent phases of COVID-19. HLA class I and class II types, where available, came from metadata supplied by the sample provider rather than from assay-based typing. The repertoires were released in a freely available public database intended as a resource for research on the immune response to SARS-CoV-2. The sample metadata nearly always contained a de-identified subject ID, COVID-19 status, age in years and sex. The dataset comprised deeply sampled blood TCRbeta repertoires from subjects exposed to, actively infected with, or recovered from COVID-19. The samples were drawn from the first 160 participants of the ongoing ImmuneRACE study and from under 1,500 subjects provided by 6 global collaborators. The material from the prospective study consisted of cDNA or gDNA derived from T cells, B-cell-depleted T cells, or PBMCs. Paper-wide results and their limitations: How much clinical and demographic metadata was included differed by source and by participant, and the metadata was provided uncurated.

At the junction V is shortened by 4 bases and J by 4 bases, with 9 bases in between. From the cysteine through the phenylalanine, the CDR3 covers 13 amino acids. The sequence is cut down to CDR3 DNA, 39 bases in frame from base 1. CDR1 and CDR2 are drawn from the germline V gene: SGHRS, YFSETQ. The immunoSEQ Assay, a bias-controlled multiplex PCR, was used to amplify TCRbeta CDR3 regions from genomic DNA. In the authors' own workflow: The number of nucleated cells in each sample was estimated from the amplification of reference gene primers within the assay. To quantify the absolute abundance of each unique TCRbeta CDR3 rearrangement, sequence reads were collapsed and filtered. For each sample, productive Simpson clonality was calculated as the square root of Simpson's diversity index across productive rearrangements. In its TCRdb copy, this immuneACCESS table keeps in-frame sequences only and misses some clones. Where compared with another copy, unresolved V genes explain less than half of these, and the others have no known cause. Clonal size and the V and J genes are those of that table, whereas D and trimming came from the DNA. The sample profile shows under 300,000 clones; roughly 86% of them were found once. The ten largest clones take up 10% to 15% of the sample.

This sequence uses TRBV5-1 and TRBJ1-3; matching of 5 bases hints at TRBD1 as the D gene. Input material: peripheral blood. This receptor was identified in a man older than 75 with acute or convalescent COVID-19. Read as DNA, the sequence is TGCGCCAGCAGCCCGACAGCGGGAAACACCATATATTTT. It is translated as CASSPTAGNTIYF.